The present entry profiles one T cell receptor beta chain with its context. This entry belongs to a study of blood T cell repertoires in COVID-19. The overall study: Spain, Italy and the United States supplied samples that represented acute and convalescent COVID-19. PBMCs, B-cell-depleted T cells, or T cells provided the cDNA or gDNA that made up the material.

From germline, CDR1 is LNHDA and CDR2 SQIVND (reference sequence). V lost 9 bases and J 0 bases, leaving 15 bases between the germline ends. The CDR3 totals 16 residues. The protocol was immunoSEQ multiplex PCR, while the TCRdb copy is restricted to in-frame clones and leaves out a portion. Here the sample spans 250,000 to 300,000 clones, about nine tenths being singletons. The sequence came from a woman in her forties or fifties who had recovered from COVID-19. The sample consisted of peripheral blood. This chain connects TRBV19 to TRBJ2-6, with a tentative D call TRBD1 (5 bases). CDR3 sequence: CASLGQASSGANVLTF. CDR3 nucleotide sequence: TGTGCCAGCCTGGGGCAGGCTAGCTCTGGGGCCAACGTCCTGACTTTC.